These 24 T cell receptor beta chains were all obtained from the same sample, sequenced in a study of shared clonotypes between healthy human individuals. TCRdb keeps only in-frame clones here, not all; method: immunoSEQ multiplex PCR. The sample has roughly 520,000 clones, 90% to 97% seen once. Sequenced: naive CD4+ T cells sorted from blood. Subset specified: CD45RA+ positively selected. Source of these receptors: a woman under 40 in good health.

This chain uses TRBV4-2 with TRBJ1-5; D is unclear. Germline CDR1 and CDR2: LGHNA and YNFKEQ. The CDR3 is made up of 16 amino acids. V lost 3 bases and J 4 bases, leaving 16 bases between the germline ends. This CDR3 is CASSHKLMADNQPQHF. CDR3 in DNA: TGTGCCAGCAGCCACAAGCTTATGGCCGATAATCAGCCCCAGCATTTT.

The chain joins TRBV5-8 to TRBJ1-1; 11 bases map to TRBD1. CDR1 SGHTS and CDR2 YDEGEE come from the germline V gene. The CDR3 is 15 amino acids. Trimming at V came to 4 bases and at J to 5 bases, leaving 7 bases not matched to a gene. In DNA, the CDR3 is TGTGCCAGCAGCACAACCGGGACAGGGGGGACTGAAGCTTTCTTT. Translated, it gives CASSTTGTGGTEAFF.

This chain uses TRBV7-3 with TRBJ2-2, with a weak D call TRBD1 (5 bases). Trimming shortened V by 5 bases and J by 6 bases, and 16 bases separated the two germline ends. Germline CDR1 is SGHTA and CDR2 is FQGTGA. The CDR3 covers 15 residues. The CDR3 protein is CASSPGQGESGELFF. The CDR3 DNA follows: TGTGCCAGCAGCCCCGGACAAGGAGAATCCGGGGAGCTGTTTTTT. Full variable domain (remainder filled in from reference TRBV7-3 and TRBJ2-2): GAGVSQTPSNKVTEKGKYVELRCDPISGHTALYWYRQSLGQGPEFLIYFQGTGAADDSGLPNDRFFAVRPEGSVSTLKIQRTERGDSAVYLCASSPGQGESGELFFGEGSRLTVL.

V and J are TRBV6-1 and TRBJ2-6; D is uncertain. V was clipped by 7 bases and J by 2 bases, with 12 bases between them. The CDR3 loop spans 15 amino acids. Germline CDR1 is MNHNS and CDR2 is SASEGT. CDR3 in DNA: TGTGCCAGCATCCAAGGTACTGCTGGGGCCAACGTCCTGACTTTC. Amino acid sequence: CASIQGTAGANVLTF.

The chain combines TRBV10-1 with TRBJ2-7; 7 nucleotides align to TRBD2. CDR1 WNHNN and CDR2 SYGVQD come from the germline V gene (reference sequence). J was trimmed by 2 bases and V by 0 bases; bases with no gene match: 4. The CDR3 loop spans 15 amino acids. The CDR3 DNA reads TGCGCCAGCAGTGAGTCGTGGGAGGGCCCCTACGAGCAGTACTTC. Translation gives CASSESWEGPYEQYF.

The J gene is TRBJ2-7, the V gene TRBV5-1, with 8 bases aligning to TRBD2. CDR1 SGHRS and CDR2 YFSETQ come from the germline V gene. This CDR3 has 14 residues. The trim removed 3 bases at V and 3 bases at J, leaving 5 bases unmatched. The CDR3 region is CASSSTSANYEQYF. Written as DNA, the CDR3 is TGCGCCAGCAGCTCGACTAGCGCGAACTACGAGCAGTACTTC.

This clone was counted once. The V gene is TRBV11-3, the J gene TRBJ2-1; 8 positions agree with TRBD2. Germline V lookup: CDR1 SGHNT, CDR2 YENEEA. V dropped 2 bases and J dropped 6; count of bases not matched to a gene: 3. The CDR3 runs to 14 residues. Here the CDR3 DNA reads TGTGCCAGCAGCTTACTAGGGACTAGCAATGAGCAGTTCTTC. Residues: CASSLLGTSNEQFF.

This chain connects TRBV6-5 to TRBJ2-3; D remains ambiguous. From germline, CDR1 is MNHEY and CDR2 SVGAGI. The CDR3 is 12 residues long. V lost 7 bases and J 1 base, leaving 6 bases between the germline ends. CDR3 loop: CASTDGTDTQYF. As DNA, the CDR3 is TGTGCCAGCACCGATGGCACAGATACGCAGTATTTT.

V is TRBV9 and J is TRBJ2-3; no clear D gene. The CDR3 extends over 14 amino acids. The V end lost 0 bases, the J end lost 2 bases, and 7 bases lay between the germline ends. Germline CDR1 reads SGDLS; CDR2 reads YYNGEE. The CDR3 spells CASSVEGPTDTQYF. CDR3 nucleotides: TGTGCCAGCAGCGTAGAAGGGCCCACAGATACGCAGTATTTT. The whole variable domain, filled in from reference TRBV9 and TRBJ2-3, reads DSGVTQTPKHLITATGQRVTLRCSPRSGDLSVYWYQQSLDQGLQFLIQYYNGEERAKGNILERFSAQQFPDLHSELNLSSLELGDSALYFCASSVEGPTDTQYFGPGTRLTVL.

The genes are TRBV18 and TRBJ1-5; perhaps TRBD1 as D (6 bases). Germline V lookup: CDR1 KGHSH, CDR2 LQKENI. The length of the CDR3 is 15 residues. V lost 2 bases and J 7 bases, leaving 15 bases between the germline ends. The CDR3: CASSPSSGAGQPQHF. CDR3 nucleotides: TGTGCCAGCTCACCATCTTCAGGGGCAGGCCAGCCCCAGCATTTT. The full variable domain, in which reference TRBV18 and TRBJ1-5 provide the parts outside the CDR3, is NAGVMQNPRHLVRRRGQEARLRCSPMKGHSHVYWYRQLPEEGLKFMVYLQKENIIDESGMPKERFSAEFPKEGPSILRIQQVVRGDSAAYFCASSPSSGAGQPQHFGDGTRLSIL.

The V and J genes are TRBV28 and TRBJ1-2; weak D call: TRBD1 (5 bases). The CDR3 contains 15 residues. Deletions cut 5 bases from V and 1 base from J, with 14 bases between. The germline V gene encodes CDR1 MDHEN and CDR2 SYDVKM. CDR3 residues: CASSLQTGVNYGYTF. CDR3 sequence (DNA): TGTGCCAGCAGTCTGCAAACGGGGGTTAACTATGGCTACACCTTC.

The chain's CDR3 is CASSPGLAGVYEQYF. In DNA form, the CDR3 reads TGTGCCAGCAGCCCAGGACTAGCGGGAGTCTACGAGCAGTACTTC. V and J are TRBV7-9 and TRBJ2-7, with 13 bases lining up with TRBD2. This CDR3 is 15 amino acids long. V lost 5 bases to trimming and J lost 3 bases; unmatched junction nucleotides: 4. The V gene's germline CDR1 is SEHNR and CDR2 FQNEAQ (reference sequence). Full variable domain (missing parts from reference TRBV7-9 and TRBJ2-7): DTGVSQNPRHKITKRGQNVTFRCDPISEHNRLYWYRQTLGQGPEFLTYFQNEAQLEKSRLLSDRFSAERPKGSFSTLEIQRTEQGDSAMYLCASSPGLAGVYEQYFGPGTRLTVT.

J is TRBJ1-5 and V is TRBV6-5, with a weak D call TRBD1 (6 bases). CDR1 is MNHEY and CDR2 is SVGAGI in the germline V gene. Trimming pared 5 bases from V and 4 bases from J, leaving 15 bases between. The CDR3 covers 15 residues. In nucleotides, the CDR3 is TGTGCCAGCAGTCCCCGGGACGGGACAAATCAGCCCCAGCATTTT. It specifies CASSPRDGTNQPQHF.

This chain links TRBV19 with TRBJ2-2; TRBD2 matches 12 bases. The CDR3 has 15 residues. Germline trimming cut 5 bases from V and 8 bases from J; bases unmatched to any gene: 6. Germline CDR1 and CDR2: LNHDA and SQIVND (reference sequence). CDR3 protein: CASSPQTSGSGELFF. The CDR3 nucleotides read TGTGCCAGTAGTCCCCAGACTAGCGGGAGTGGGGAGCTGTTTTTT. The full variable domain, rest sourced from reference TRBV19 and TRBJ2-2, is DGGITQSPKYLFRKEGQNVTLSCEQNLNHDAMYWYRQDPGQGLRLIYYSQIVNDFQKGDIAEGYSVSREKKESFPLTVTSAQKNPTAFYLCASSPQTSGSGELFFGEGSRLTVL.

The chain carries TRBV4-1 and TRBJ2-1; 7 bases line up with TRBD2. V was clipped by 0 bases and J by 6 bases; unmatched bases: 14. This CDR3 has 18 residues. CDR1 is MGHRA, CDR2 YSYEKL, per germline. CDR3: CASSQDPLAVPSVNEQFF. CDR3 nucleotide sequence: TGCGCCAGCAGCCAAGATCCCCTAGCGGTACCTTCGGTCAATGAGCAGTTCTTC.

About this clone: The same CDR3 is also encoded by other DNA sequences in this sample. This CDR3 reads CASSRGSYEQYF. In DNA, the CDR3 is TGTGCCAGCTCCCGCGGCAGCTACGAGCAGTACTTC. The rearrangement uses TRBV18 and TRBJ2-7; no reliable D call. CDR1 is KGHSH, CDR2 LQKENI, per germline. V was clipped by 6 bases and J by 3 bases, with 9 bases between them. The CDR3 runs 12 residues.

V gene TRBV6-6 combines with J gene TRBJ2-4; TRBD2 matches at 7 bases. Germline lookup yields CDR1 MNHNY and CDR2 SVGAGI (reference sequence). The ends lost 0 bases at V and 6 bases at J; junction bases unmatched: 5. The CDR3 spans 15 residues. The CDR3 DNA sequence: TGTGCCAGCAGTTACTCGGGGGGGAGGTTAAACATTCAGTACTTC. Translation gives CASSYSGGRLNIQYF.

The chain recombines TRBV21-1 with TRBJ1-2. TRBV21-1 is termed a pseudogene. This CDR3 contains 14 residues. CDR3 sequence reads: CASSPKRDNYGYTF. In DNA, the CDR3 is TGTGCCAGCAGCCCCAAAAGAGATAACTATGGCTACACCTTC.

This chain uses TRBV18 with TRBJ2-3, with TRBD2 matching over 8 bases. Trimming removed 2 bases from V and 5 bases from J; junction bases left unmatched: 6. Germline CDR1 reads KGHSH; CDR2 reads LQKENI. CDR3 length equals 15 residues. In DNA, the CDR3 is TGTGCCAGCTCACCATTGAAGAGCGGGAGAGATACGCAGTATTTT. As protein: CASSPLKSGRDTQYF.

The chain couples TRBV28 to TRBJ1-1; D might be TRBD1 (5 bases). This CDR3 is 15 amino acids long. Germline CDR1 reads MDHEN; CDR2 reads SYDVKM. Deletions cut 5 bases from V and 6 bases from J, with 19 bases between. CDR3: CASSQATVIDAEAFF. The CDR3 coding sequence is TGTGCCAGCAGTCAGGCGACAGTTATTGACGCTGAAGCTTTCTTT.

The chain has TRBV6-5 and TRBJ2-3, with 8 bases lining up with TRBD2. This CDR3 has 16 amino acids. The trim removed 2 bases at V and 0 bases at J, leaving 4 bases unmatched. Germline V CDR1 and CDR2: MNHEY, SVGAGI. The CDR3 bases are TGTGCCAGCAGTTACGGTAGCGGGACTAGCACAGATACGCAGTATTTT. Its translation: CASSYGSGTSTDTQYF.

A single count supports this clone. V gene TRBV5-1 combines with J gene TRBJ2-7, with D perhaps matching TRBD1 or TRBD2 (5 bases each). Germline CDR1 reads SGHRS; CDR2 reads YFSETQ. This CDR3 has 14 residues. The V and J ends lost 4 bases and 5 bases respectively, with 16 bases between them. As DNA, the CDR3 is TGCGCCAGCAGCCCGGGACCACCGAGTCACGAGCAGTACTTC. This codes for CASSPGPPSHEQYF.

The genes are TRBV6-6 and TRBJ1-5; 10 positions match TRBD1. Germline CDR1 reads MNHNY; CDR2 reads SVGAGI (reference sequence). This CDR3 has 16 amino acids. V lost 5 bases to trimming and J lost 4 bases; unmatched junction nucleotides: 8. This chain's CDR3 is CASSPRDRGANQPQHF. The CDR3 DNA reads TGTGCCAGCAGTCCGCGGGACAGGGGAGCGAATCAGCCCCAGCATTTT.

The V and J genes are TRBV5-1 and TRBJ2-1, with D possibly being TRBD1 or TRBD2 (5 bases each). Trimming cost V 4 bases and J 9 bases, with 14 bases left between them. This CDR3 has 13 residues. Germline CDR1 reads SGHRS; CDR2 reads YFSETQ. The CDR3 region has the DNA TGCGCCAGCAGCCAACTACGGGACCGTGAGCAGTTCTTC. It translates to CASSQLRDREQFF.